This T cell receptor (beta chain) derives from a study of control samples from healthy donors and cancer patients. Assay: immunoSEQ multiplex PCR; the TCRdb copy retains only in-frame clones and omits some. The profile shows approximately 100,000 clones, more than 75% of them singletons. Sequenced material: blood. The clonotype comes from a woman between 35 and 50 years old in good health.

The CDR3 DNA sequence: TGTGCCAGCGGGACAGGGGTTTTTGGGGCCAACGTCCTGACTTTC. Protein product: CASGTGVFGANVLTF. V gene TRBV2 combines with J gene TRBJ2-6, with 10 bases identical to TRBD1. V dropped 8 bases and J dropped 3; count of bases not matched to a gene: 4. The CDR3 spans 15 residues. CDR1 SNHLY and CDR2 FYNNEI come from the germline V gene. Together with reference TRBV2 and TRBJ2-6, the CDR3 gives the full variable domain: EPEVTQTPSHQVTQMGQEVILRCVPISNHLYFYWYRQILGQKVEFLVSFYNNEISEKSEIFDDQFSVERPDGSNFTLKIRSTKLEDSAMYFCASGTGVFGANVLTFGAGSRLTVL.